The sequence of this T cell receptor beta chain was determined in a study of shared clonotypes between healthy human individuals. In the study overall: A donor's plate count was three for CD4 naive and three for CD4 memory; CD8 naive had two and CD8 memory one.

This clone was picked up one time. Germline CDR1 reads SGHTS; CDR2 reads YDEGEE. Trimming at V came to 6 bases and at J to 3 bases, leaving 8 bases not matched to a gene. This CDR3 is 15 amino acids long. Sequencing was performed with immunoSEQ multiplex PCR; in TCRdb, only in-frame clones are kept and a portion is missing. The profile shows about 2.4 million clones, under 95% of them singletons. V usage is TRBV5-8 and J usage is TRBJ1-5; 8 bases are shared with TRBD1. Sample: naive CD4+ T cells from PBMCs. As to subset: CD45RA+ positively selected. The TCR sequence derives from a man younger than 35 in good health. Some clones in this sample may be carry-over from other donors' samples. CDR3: CASNHPTGVNQPQHF. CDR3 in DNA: TGTGCCAGCAATCATCCGACAGGGGTCAATCAGCCCCAGCATTTT.